These T cell receptor beta chains were read from a single sample in a study of T cell changes during pregnancy in multiple sclerosis. Sequencing used immunoSEQ multiplex PCR; TCRdb keeps in-frame clones, though not all of them. Of fewer than 80,000 clones listed, about 92% are singletons. This specimen was peripheral blood, taken in the third trimester of pregnancy. The receptors originated from a female donor in good health, enrolled as a control in a pregnancy study. CDR3s include the opening cysteine and the closing phenylalanine or tryptophan. The D gene is left open where the match is weak. The listing skips clone size in some rows; elsewhere it reads once, few, many or a size class.

D gene: NA
clone size: NA
CDR3 length: 15
J gene: TRBJ1-1
V gene: TRBV2
CDR3 protein: CASRSNVGSGTEAFF
CDR3 DNA: TGTGCCAGCAGGTCGAACGTAGGTTCGGGTACTGAAGCTTTCTTT

D gene: TRBD1
clone size: NA
CDR3 length: 14
J gene: TRBJ2-7
V gene: TRBV27
CDR3 protein: CASSPRGQAYEQYF
CDR3 DNA: TGTGCCAGCAGTCCGAGGGGACAGGCCTACGAGCAGTACTTC

D gene: NA
clone size: many
CDR3 length: 12
J gene: TRBJ1-1
V gene: TRBV29-1
CDR3 protein: CSVGGGRTEAFF
CDR3 DNA: TGCAGCGTTGGAGGGGGACGCACTGAAGCTTTCTTT

D gene: TRBD1
clone size: NA
CDR3 length: 15
J gene: TRBJ2-7
V gene: TRBV4-1
CDR3 protein: CASSQSGTVSYEQYF
CDR3 DNA: TGCGCCAGCAGCCAGTCCGGGACAGTCTCCTACGAGCAGTACTTC

D gene: NA
clone size: NA
CDR3 length: 14
J gene: TRBJ2-7
V gene: TRBV5-3
CDR3 protein: CARSAGAVSYEQYF
CDR3 DNA: TGTGCCAGAAGCGCCGGAGCGGTCTCCTACGAGCAGTACTTC

D gene: NA
clone size: NA
CDR3 length: 12
J gene: TRBJ1-1
V gene: TRBV9
CDR3 protein: CASSGTGTEAFF
CDR3 DNA: TGTGCCAGCAGCGGGACGGGGACTGAAGCTTTCTTT

D gene: NA
clone size: NA
CDR3 length: 15
J gene: TRBJ1-1
V gene: TRBV4-3
CDR3 protein: CASSQVRDMNTEAFF
CDR3 DNA: TGCGCCAGCAGCCAAGTGAGGGATATGAACACTGAAGCTTTCTTT

D gene: NA
clone size: NA
CDR3 length: 14
J gene: TRBJ1-2
V gene: TRBV2
CDR3 protein: CASGGTRTDYGYTF
CDR3 DNA: TGTGCCAGCGGAGGGACGCGGACCGACTATGGCTACACCTTC

D gene: TRBD2
clone size: many
CDR3 length: 15
J gene: TRBJ2-7
V gene: TRBV15
CDR3 protein: CATSREASGSDEQYF
CDR3 DNA: TGTGCCACCAGCAGAGAAGCTAGCGGGAGCGACGAGCAGTACTTC

D gene: NA
clone size: NA
CDR3 length: 12
J gene: TRBJ2-5
V gene: TRBV7-2
CDR3 protein: CASRGRGETQYF
CDR3 DNA: TGTGCCAGCAGGGGACGGGGGGAGACCCAGTACTTC

D gene: TRBD1
clone size: NA
CDR3 length: 14
J gene: TRBJ2-7
V gene: TRBV7-8
CDR3 protein: CASSWTGALYEQYF
CDR3 DNA: TGTGCCAGCAGCTGGACAGGGGCCCTCTACGAGCAGTACTTC